Listed below are T cell receptor beta chains from one sample, sequenced in a study of post-analysis software for immune sequencing data. TCRdb re-called the PCR reads through MiXCR, storing one row per CDR3 protein. The sample records around 710,000 distinct CDR3 sequences, around 45% being singletons. Sequenced input: blood. The origin of the receptors is a girl aged 10 to 17 with multiple sclerosis. The CDR3 runs from the conserved cysteine through the conserved F or W. The D gene is left open where the match is weak. Only part of the rows carry a size: once, few, many, or a class if the clone is expanded.

len,abundance,v_gene,j_gene,d_gene,CDR3aa,CDR3nt
12,.,TRBV29-1,TRBJ2-5,.,CSVERQTETQYF,TGCAGCGTTGAGAGGCAGACAGAGACCCAGTACTTC
16,.,TRBV6-2/TRBV6-3,TRBJ2-7,.,CASSYSNLDWGTEQYF,TGTGCCAGCAGTTATTCCAACCTAGACTGGGGGACCGAGCAGTACTTC
16,.,TRBV6-6,TRBJ2-3,TRBD1,CASSYGTGGEPDTQYF,TGTGCCAGCAGTTACGGTACAGGGGGCGAACCCGATACGCAGTATTTT
17,.,TRBV7-9,TRBJ2-7,TRBD1,CASSRKTAGTGSYEQYF,TGTGCCAGCAGCCGGAAAACAGCTGGGACAGGGTCCTACGAGCAGTACTTC
13,few,TRBV5-6,TRBJ2-7,.,CASSSLPRYEQYF,TGTGCCAGCAGCTCCCTCCCACGATACGAGCAGTACTTC
13,.,TRBV9,TRBJ1-6,.,CASSVGGGSPLHF,TGTGCCAGCAGCGTAGGGGGTGGATCACCCCTCCACTTT
19,.,TRBV7-9,TRBJ2-3,TRBD2,CASSLLGGTSGRAEDTQYF,TGTGCCAGCAGCCTATTAGGGGGGACTAGCGGGAGGGCCGAAGATACGCAGTATTTT
20,.,TRBV28,TRBJ2-1,TRBD2,CASSLPRGLAGSTHYNEQFF,TGTGCCAGCAGTTTGCCTAGGGGACTAGCGGGATCTACCCATTACAATGAGCAGTTCTTC
12,.,TRBV28,TRBJ2-7,TRBD1,CASRQGAYEQYF,TGTGCCAGCCGACAGGGGGCTTACGAGCAGTACTTC
13,.,TRBV20-1,TRBJ2-5,TRBD1,CSARWTGQETQYF,TGCAGTGCTAGATGGACAGGCCAGGAGACCCAGTACTTC
14,.,TRBV20-1,TRBJ2-7,TRBD2,CSATRGGRLDEQYF,TGCAGTGCTACCCGGGGGGGTAGGCTTGACGAGCAGTACTTC
15,few,TRBV12-3/TRBV12-4,TRBJ1-5,.,CASSLGGGGGQPQHF,TGTGCCAGCAGTTTGGGGGGCGGAGGGGGTCAGCCCCAGCATTTT
17,few,TRBV4-3,TRBJ2-3,.,CASSQGAPGGSTDTQYF,TGCGCCAGCAGCCAAGGAGCTCCAGGGGGGAGCACAGATACGCAGTATTTT
13,few,TRBV10-3,TRBJ1-5,.,CAISENKGQPQHF,TGTGCCATCAGCGAAAACAAAGGTCAGCCCCAGCATTTT
14,many,TRBV20-1,TRBJ2-7,TRBD2,CSARDGTSGYEQYF,TGCAGTGCTAGAGACGGGACTAGCGGATACGAGCAGTACTTC
15,few,TRBV10-3,TRBJ2-3,TRBD2,CAISETSGRALAQYF,TGTGCCATCAGTGAGACTAGCGGGAGGGCCCTTGCGCAGTATTTT
17,.,TRBV9,TRBJ2-5,.,CASSSRASSPSGQTQYF,TGTGCCAGCAGCTCGAGGGCCTCTAGCCCTTCCGGCCAGACCCAGTACTTC
16,few,TRBV12-3/TRBV12-4,TRBJ2-5,.,CASSLGVRDEQETQYF,TGTGCCAGCAGTTTAGGGGTCAGGGACGAACAAGAGACCCAGTACTTC
15,.,TRBV12-3/TRBV12-4,TRBJ2-7,TRBD2,CASSRSPTSVREQYF,TGTGCCAGCAGCCGATCTCCGACTAGCGTAAGAGAGCAGTACTTC
13,.,TRBV29-1,TRBJ2-1,.,CSHGGGAANEQFF,TGCAGCCATGGGGGGGGGGCCGCCAATGAGCAGTTCTTC
13,few,TRBV5-5,TRBJ2-5,.,CASSWDTSIAQYF,TGTGCCAGCAGCTGGGACACTAGTATAGCCCAGTACTTC
15,few,TRBV7-2,TRBJ2-5,TRBD1,CASSLDRGQGQTQYF,TGTGCCAGCAGCTTAGACCGCGGACAGGGGCAAACCCAGTACTTC
14,.,TRBV5-1,TRBJ1-5,.,CASSEGSLGQPQHF,TGCGCCAGCAGTGAGGGCAGTTTAGGTCAGCCCCAGCATTTT
14,.,TRBV10-2,TRBJ2-3,TRBD1,CASRVQGEPDTQYF,TGCGCCAGCAGAGTACAGGGGGAACCAGATACGCAGTATTTT
15,.,TRBV27,TRBJ1-2,TRBD1,CASRYHRGQLYGYTF,TGTGCCAGCAGATACCACAGGGGGCAGTTGTATGGCTACACCTTC
17,many,TRBV24-1,TRBJ2-5,TRBD1,CATSDLADRGLTETQYF,TGTGCCACCAGTGACCTTGCGGACAGGGGGCTTACGGAGACCCAGTACTTC
16,few,TRBV6-2/TRBV6-3,TRBJ1-5,.,CASSSGTAGVNQPQHF,TGTGCCAGCAGTTCGGGGACGGCCGGAGTAAATCAGCCCCAGCATTTT
13,few,TRBV15,TRBJ1-2,.,CATSRHDRPGYTF,TGTGCCACCAGCAGACACGACAGGCCCGGCTACACCTTC
13,.,TRBV4-2,TRBJ1-5,.,CASSQGGIQPQHF,TGTGCCAGCAGCCAGGGGGGGATTCAGCCCCAGCATTTT
14,.,TRBV3-1,TRBJ2-1,.,CASSDSPQGNEQFF,TGTGCCAGCAGCGATTCTCCTCAGGGGAATGAGCAGTTCTTC
14,few,TRBV29-1,TRBJ2-3,.,CSVGWGRSTDTQYF,TGCAGCGTTGGCTGGGGCCGAAGCACAGATACGCAGTATTTT
15,.,TRBV5-1,TRBJ2-1,.,CASSLEVSVYNEQFF,TGCGCCAGCAGCTTGGAGGTATCAGTTTACAATGAGCAGTTCTTC
15,.,TRBV5-1,TRBJ1-4,TRBD1,CASSNGQVSDEKLFF,TGCGCCAGCAGCAATGGACAGGTTTCGGATGAAAAACTGTTTTTT
18,few,TRBV13,TRBJ2-5,TRBD2,CASSLGPGLAGDSKTQYF,TGTGCCAGCAGCTTAGGCCCGGGACTAGCGGGAGACTCGAAGACCCAGTACTTC
17,.,TRBV7-2,TRBJ2-7,.,CASSLAGLGVPGREQYF,TGTGCCAGCAGCTTAGCTGGTCTAGGAGTCCCCGGACGGGAGCAGTACTTC
13,.,TRBV7-9,TRBJ2-3,.,CASSPPGLNEQYF,TGTGCCAGCAGCCCCCCGGGCCTCAATGAGCAGTATTTT
14,few,TRBV7-2,TRBJ2-7,.,CASSPWATFVEQYF,TGTGCCAGCAGCCCGTGGGCGACATTTGTCGAGCAGTACTTC
14,.,TRBV29-1,TRBJ2-1,TRBD2,CSVGPSGRGNEQFF,TGCAGCGTTGGCCCTAGCGGGAGAGGGAATGAGCAGTTCTTC
18,few,TRBV20-1,TRBJ2-1,TRBD2,CSARLAGGPRLPDAEQFF,TGCAGTGCTAGACTAGCGGGGGGACCCCGTCTCCCGGATGCTGAGCAGTTCTTC
13,many,TRBV7-9,TRBJ2-7,.,CASTDTGTYEQYF,TGTGCCAGCACCGATACCGGGACCTACGAGCAGTACTTC
10,.,TRBV29-1,TRBJ2-3,.,CRPAGDTQYF,TGCAGACCGGCTGGAGATACGCAGTATTTT
13,.,TRBV20-1,TRBJ1-2,.,CSARGRTGYGYTF,TGCAGTGCTAGAGGTCGCACAGGGTATGGCTACACCTTC
15,few,TRBV20-1,TRBJ1-5,.,CSASVGRGSDQPQHF,TGCAGTGCTAGCGTGGGACGGGGGTCCGATCAGCCCCAGCATTTT
14,.,TRBV29-1,TRBJ2-5,TRBD2,CSVGGTSGGETQYF,TGCAGCGTTGGCGGGACTAGCGGGGGGGAGACCCAGTACTTC